A single sample gave rise to the 22 T cell receptor beta chains below, sequenced in a study of tumor and adjacent non-tumor tissue in lung cancer. The library came from three nested PCR rounds adapted from ARM-PCR protocols. TCRdb called the multiplex PCR reads again in MiXCR, with one record for every CDR3 protein. The table lists 90,000 to 100,000 distinct CDR3 sequences, roughly 80% of them singletons. The template was RNA from unsorted bulk tissue. Distant lung tissue was collected more than 3 cm away from the tumor edge. The sequenced sample was distant non-tumor lung tissue. The receptors were sampled from a man in his 60s with small cell lung cancer.

This clonotype was detected only a few times. A read error is possible here, since a much larger clone lies one base away. The V and J genes are TRBV6-1 and TRBJ2-7, with 7 bases matching TRBD2. V gave up 9 bases and J gave up 0 bases; unmatched junction bases: 17. From germline, CDR1 is MNHNS and CDR2 SASEGT. The CDR3 length is 17 residues. The CDR3 protein is CARSASQLAPSSYEQYF. Written as DNA, the CDR3 is TGTGCCAGGAGCGCGAGCCAACTAGCGCCGAGCTCCTACGAGCAGTACTTC.

A note on this clonotype: At one end the junction does not follow the germline gene, possibly because of a read error. The CDR3 nucleotides are TGTGGCAGCAGGGGAACAGGGCCCAATCAGCCCCATCATTTT. This translates into CGSRGTGPNQPHHF. The chain has TRBV6-2 or TRBV6-3 and TRBJ1-5, with D perhaps matching TRBD1 (6 bases). Germline assignment: CDR1 MNHEY and CDR2 SVGEGT. The CDR3 has 14 amino acids.

This clonotype was detected only a few times. A much larger clonotype is one base distant, so this may be a read error. The CDR3 sequence is CASIPGGTQYF. The CDR3 nucleotides read TGTGCCAGTATACCGGGGGGAACCCAGTACTTC. The gene calls are TRBV6-6 and TRBJ2-5; TRBD2 matches at 7 bases. The CDR3 consists of 11 residues. Trimming removed 9 bases from V and 8 bases from J; junction bases left unmatched: 6. Germline CDR1 is MNHNY and CDR2 is SVGAGI (reference sequence).

The rearrangement links TRBV12-3 or TRBV12-4 to TRBJ2-5; weak D call: TRBD2 (5 bases). The CDR3 is made up of 14 amino acids. With 8 bases removed from V and 3 bases from J, the gap between germline ends came to 16 bases. The CDR3 reads CASGSMDGEETQYF. The CDR3 DNA is TGTGCCAGCGGTTCAATGGACGGGGAAGAGACCCAGTACTTC.

Remarks on this clonotype: A much bigger clone sits one base away, suggesting this may be a read error. The rearrangement links TRBV20-1 to TRBJ2-1, with 11 bases fitting TRBD2. After removal of 7 bases from V and 9 bases from J, the junction contained 14 bases not matched to a gene. The CDR3 sequence is 15 residues long. From germline, CDR1 is DFQATT and CDR2 SNEGSKA (reference sequence). The CDR3 is CSGASGRPRLSEQFF. The CDR3 DNA reads as TGCAGTGGCGCTAGCGGGAGGCCCAGACTTAGTGAGCAGTTCTTC.

Concerning this clonotype: At one end, the junction sequence differs from germline, possibly due to a read error. The gene calls are TRBV6-1 and TRBJ2-3, with TRBD1 identical over 7 bases. Germline loops: CDR1 MNHNS, CDR2 SASEGT. The CDR3 is 16 residues long. The CDR3 loop is CASSEYRGKGTDTQYF. The CDR3 nucleotides read TGTGCCAGCAGTGAGTACAGGGGTAAGGGCACAGATACACAGTATTTT.

This clonotype has more than one count but fewer than ten. This sequence may be a read error, since a much larger clone differs from it by one base. The chain recombines TRBV7-8 with TRBJ1-6; D remains unclear. Germline V gene lookup returns CDR1 SGHVS and CDR2 FQNEAQ. V lost 5 bases to trimming and J lost 16 bases, with 21 bases between them. This CDR3 spans 14 amino acids. Written as DNA, the CDR3 is TGTGCCAGCAGCCCTCGGATAGGATCCGACATTCTCCACTTT. Amino acids: CASSPRIGSDILHF.

In the case of this clonotype: The junction departs from germline at one end; a sequencing error may be responsible. This chain uses TRBV29-1 with TRBJ1-2, with D unresolved. Germline V gives CDR1 SQVTM, CDR2 ANQGSEA. This CDR3 has 12 residues. The CDR3 is CTTRGDEDGYTF. The CDR3 DNA reads TGCACTACCCGAGGCGATGAGGATGGTTACACCTTC.

For this clonotype: A much larger clone sits a single nucleotide away, making a read error possible. Here the CDR3 omits its conserved ending phenylalanine or tryptophan, so a read error is the likely source. V gene TRBV7-2 combines with J gene TRBJ2-1, with TRBD2 identical over 9 bases. Per the germline V gene, CDR1 is SGHTA and CDR2 is FQGNSA. This CDR3 contains 15 residues. The ends lost 5 bases at V and 0 bases at J; junction bases unmatched: 2. As DNA, the CDR3 is TGTGCCAGCAGCCCAGCGGGAGGCTCCTACAATGAGCAGTTCATC. Translating it yields CASSPAGGSYNEQFI.

This clonotype was counted only a few times. The germline gene is not matched at one end of the junction; a read error may be the cause. This rearrangement joins TRBV4-2 to TRBJ2-1, with a possible D match to TRBD1 (5 bases). The germline V gene encodes CDR1 LGHNA and CDR2 YNFKEQ. This CDR3 region has 15 residues. CDR3 in amino acids: CASSQDSSMGREQFF. CDR3 DNA sequence: TGTGCCAGCAGTCAAGACTCGTCCATGGGGCGCGAGCAGTTCTTC.

For this clonotype: One end of the junction fails to match germline, which may point to a read error. The chain joins TRBV10-2 to TRBJ2-1, with TRBD1 as a possible D gene (5 bases). This CDR3 spans 13 amino acids. Germline CDR1 reads WSHSY; CDR2 reads SAAADI. CDR3 nucleotides: TGCCCCAGTTGCGAGACTGGCCAGGGTGAGCAGTTCTTT. The encoded protein is CPSCETGQGEQFF.

Concerning this clonotype: Sequence at one end of the junction differs from germline and may be a read error. The rearrangement joins TRBV29-1 to TRBJ1-1; no reliable D call. Per germline, CDR1 SQVTM and CDR2 ANQGSEA. The CDR3 totals 9 residues. The CDR3 protein is CNVREGAFF. Written as DNA, the CDR3 is TGCAACGTTCGCGAGGGAGCATTCTTT.

To note about this clonotype: A junction boundary mismatches the germline segment, possibly from a read error. The chain combines TRBV29-1 with TRBJ2-1; weak D call: TRBD2 (6 bases). Germline CDR1 and CDR2: SQVTM and ANQGSEA. This CDR3 has 14 amino acids. In DNA, the CDR3 is TGCAGCGTTGCGACTGGCGGGAACCGCAATGAGCACTTCTTC. It codes for CSVATGGNRNEHFF.

Of note for this clonotype: Without the conserved terminal phenylalanine or tryptophan, this CDR3 likely stems from a read error. The chain uses TRBV11-2 and TRBJ2-2; D is uncertain. Germline V gene sequence: CDR1 SGHAT, CDR2 FQNNGV. This CDR3 has 15 amino acids. Here the CDR3 reads CAGSLRGPTTGELFL. Written as DNA, the CDR3 is TGTGCCGGCAGTTTACGAGGACCAACCACCGGGGAGCTGTTTCTT.

Details on this clonotype: At one of its ends the junction is not consistent with the germline gene, which may arise from a read error. The chain joins TRBV4-2 to TRBJ2-2; either TRBD1 or TRBD2 may fit D (5 bases each). The CDR3 runs to 14 residues. Germline V gene data show CDR1 as LGHNA and CDR2 as YNFKEQ. The CDR3 coding sequence is TGTGCCGGCAGCAGGGAGCTGGAAACCGGGGAGCTGTTTTTT. It specifies CAGSRELETGELFF.

On this clonotype itself: The conserved phenylalanine or tryptophan normally closing the CDR3 is absent here, so this likely arose from a read error. This chain joins TRBV6-5 and TRBJ2-4, with D possibly being TRBD1 (6 bases). Germline V CDR1 and CDR2: MNHEY, SVGAGI. The CDR3 covers 13 residues. In DNA, the CDR3 is TGTGCCAGCAGCTACTCTCCAGGGGTTAGTCAGTACATC. This encodes CASSYSPGVSQYI.

The chain carries TRBV12-5 and TRBJ1-2, with 9 bases matching TRBD1. Germline V gene lookup returns CDR1 LGHNT and CDR2 FRNRAP. The CDR3 is 16 amino acids. V was pared by 6 bases and J by 3 bases, with 11 bases of the junction left unmatched. CDR3 sequence (DNA): TGTGCTAGTGGCCCGACAGGGGGAAGATTATACTATGGCTACACCTTC. This codes for CASGPTGGRLYYGYTF. Complete variable domain (other parts from reference TRBV12-5 and TRBJ1-2): DARVTQTPRHKVTEMGQEVTMRCQPILGHNTVFWYRQTMMQGLELLAYFRNRAPLDDSGMPKDRFSAEMPDATLATLKIQPSEPRDSAVYFCASGPTGGRLYYGYTFGSGTRLTVV.

With respect to this clonotype: One end of the junction is discordant with germline, which a read error may explain. The chain employs TRBV6-2 or TRBV6-3 and TRBJ2-2; 7 positions match TRBD2. Looked up from germline, CDR1 is MNHEY and CDR2 is SVGEGT. The CDR3 totals 13 residues. The CDR3 loop is CPSTFYGSGELVF. The CDR3, as DNA: TGTCCCAGCACCTTTTATGGGAGCGGGGAGCTGGTTTTT.

For this clonotype: Mismatch with germline at one junction end may stem from a read error. V usage is TRBV5-4 and J usage is TRBJ1-1; 8 bases fit TRBD1. The CDR3 totals 17 residues. Per germline, CDR1 SGHNT and CDR2 YYREEE (reference sequence). In DNA, the CDR3 is TGTGTCAGCAGTCTGGACAGGGTAGGGGTAATGAACACTGAAGCTTTCTTT. This codes for CVSSLDRVGVMNTEAFF.

In regard to this clonotype: A junction end diverges from the germline sequence, so it may reflect a read error. The chain uses TRBV12-3 or TRBV12-4 and TRBJ2-2; D unclear. The CDR3 extends over 17 amino acids. CDR3 in DNA: TGTGCCATCAGTTTAGTTTACTGCGCATCGAACACCGGGGAGCTGTTTTTT. Encoded protein: CAISLVYCASNTGELFF.

A few counts support this clonotype. The V call is TRBV21-1, the J call TRBJ2-7; the D segment call TRBD1 is taken from the table without a DNA check. TRBV21-1 constitutes a pseudogene. CDR3 length: 16 residues. CDR3 amino acids: CASIRDRPSHDYEQYF. The CDR3 DNA reads TGTGCCAGCATCAGAGACAGGCCGAGCCACGACTACGAGCAGTACTTC.

V is TRBV6-5 and J is TRBJ2-7, with a possible D match to TRBD1 (7 bases). The DNA matches TRBJ2-1 better at its end, which makes the J call doubtful. The germline V gene has CDR1 MNHEY and CDR2 SVGAGI. This CDR3 has 17 amino acids. DNA of the CDR3: TGTGCCAGGAGTCGCCACCCCTCCTCGGGGGACAGTGACGAGCAGTTCTTC. Translation gives CARSRHPSSGDSDEQFF.